This passage covers 21 T cell receptor beta chains from one sample sequenced in a study of cytomegalovirus exposure and HLA in healthy donors. The PCR was carried out with 60 Vbeta primers and 13 Jbeta primers. Sequencing used immunoSEQ multiplex PCR; TCRdb keeps in-frame clones, though not all of them. This repertoire shows approximately 110,000 clones, over 12% found once; its top ten account for roughly 0.79%. Sequenced input: PBMCs. The source of these receptors is a female donor in good health and CMV-seronegative.

The gene calls are TRBV7-9 and TRBJ1-6, with TRBD1 as a possible D gene (6 bases). The germline gives CDR1 SEHNR, CDR2 FQNEAQ (reference sequence). V gave up 1 base and J gave up 7 bases, with 14 bases separating them. The length of the CDR3 is 16 residues. The CDR3 sequence: CASSLGQVEFNSPLHF. Written as DNA, the CDR3 is TGTGCCAGCAGCTTAGGACAGGTGGAATTCAATTCACCCCTCCACTTT.

The V call is TRBV5-6, the J call TRBJ1-1, with D hard to call. This CDR3 comprises 15 residues. Looked up from germline, CDR1 is SGHDT and CDR2 is YYEEEE. With 4 bases removed from V and 0 bases from J, the gap between germline ends came to 13 bases. CDR3 DNA sequence: TGTGCCAGCAGCAGGGAGCCGGCAATGAACACTGAAGCTTTCTTT. Translating it yields CASSREPAMNTEAFF.

The chain links TRBV28 to TRBJ2-7; 7 bases align to TRBD1. This CDR3 has 14 residues. The V gene's germline CDR1 is MDHEN and CDR2 SYDVKM. J lost 7 bases, V lost 6 bases, and 12 bases had no gene match. CDR3 residues: CASSDRAPREEQYF. For the CDR3, the DNA is TGTGCCAGCAGCGACAGGGCCCCTAGGGAAGAGCAGTACTTC.

V is TRBV28 and J is TRBJ2-7; 8 bases are a match to TRBD1. The CDR3 is 12 residues long. Germline assignment: CDR1 MDHEN and CDR2 SYDVKM. The V segment lost 8 bases and the J segment 3 bases; nucleotides outside the gene matches: 3. CDR3 DNA: TGTGCCAGCCGGGACAGGTACTACGAGCAGTACTTC. Amino acid sequence: CASRDRYYEQYF.

V usage is TRBV11-2 and J usage is TRBJ2-7, with no clear D. Germline V gene sequence: CDR1 SGHAT, CDR2 FQNNGV. Between the trimmed V and J ends, which lost 4 bases and 4 bases, there was a span of 17 bases. This CDR3 is built from 15 residues. This CDR3 is CASSSEARIEYEQYF. The DNA of the CDR3 is TGTGCCAGCAGCTCCGAAGCTAGGATTGAGTACGAGCAGTACTTC.

The chain carries TRBV7-2 and TRBJ1-2; tentatively, D is TRBD1 (6 bases). Trimming pared 1 base from V and 3 bases from J, leaving 9 bases between. This CDR3 has 14 residues. In germline, CDR1 is SGHTA, CDR2 FQGNSA. Written as DNA, the CDR3 is TGTGCCAGCAGCTTAGGGGACACCTACTATGGCTACACCTTC. Its translation: CASSLGDTYYGYTF.

This clone was counted a few times. This chain links TRBV4-2 with TRBJ2-2; the match to TRBD2 covers 10 bases. CDR1 is LGHNA, CDR2 YNFKEQ, per germline. This CDR3 is 15 amino acids long. The ends lost 4 bases at V and 6 bases at J; junction bases unmatched: 5. CDR3 DNA sequence: TGTGCCAGCAGCCCAGCGGGAGGGGTTGCCGGGGAGCTGTTTTTT. This gives the protein CASSPAGGVAGELFF.

The chain employs TRBV28 and TRBJ2-3; D is perhaps TRBD2 (6 bases). The germline CDR1 and CDR2 sequences are MDHEN and SYDVKM. CDR3 size: 14 residues. Trimming pared 6 bases from V and 0 bases from J, leaving 10 bases between. The CDR3 here is CASRTGTSTDTQYF. The CDR3 DNA follows: TGTGCCAGCAGAACCGGGACTAGCACAGATACGCAGTATTTT.

This chain uses TRBV5-1 with TRBJ2-1, with TRBD2 matching over 11 bases. The CDR3 runs 16 residues. After removal of 0 bases from V and 7 bases from J, the junction contained 6 bases not matched to a gene. Per the germline V gene, CDR1 is SGHRS and CDR2 is YFSETQ. In DNA form, the CDR3 reads TGCGCCAGCAGCTTGGTGGTAGCGGGGGGGCTTAATGAGCAGTTCTTC. It translates to CASSLVVAGGLNEQFF.

A few counts support this clone. The rearrangement uses TRBV4-1 and TRBJ2-7, with D hard to call. V was trimmed by 4 bases and J by 3 bases, leaving 16 bases between them. CDR1 and CDR2 from the germline V gene are MGHRA and YSYEKL. This CDR3 is built from 15 residues. Here the CDR3 DNA reads TGCGCCAGCAGCCTCGCGGCCCTGACGATCTACGAGCAGTACTTC. Translating gives CASSLAALTIYEQYF.

A few counts support this clone. The chain joins TRBV2 to TRBJ2-5; no clear D gene. This CDR3 is 13 amino acids long. Germline V gene lookup returns CDR1 SNHLY and CDR2 FYNNEI. V was pared by 1 base and J by 1 base, with 4 bases between. The CDR3 loop reads CASSEERQETQYF. The DNA of the CDR3 is TGTGCCAGCAGTGAAGAGCGCCAAGAGACCCAGTACTTC. The complete variable domain, with remaining parts taken from reference TRBV2 and TRBJ2-5, reads EPEVTQTPSHQVTQMGQEVILRCVPISNHLYFYWYRQILGQKVEFLVSFYNNEISEKSEIFDDQFSVERPDGSNFTLKIRSTKLEDSAMYFCASSEERQETQYFGPGTRLLVL.

This clone was recorded a few times. The CDR3 sequence is CASSMYRTEAFF. CDR3 coding DNA: TGTGCCAGTAGTATGTACAGAACTGAAGCTTTCTTT. The genes are TRBV19 and TRBJ1-1; D unclear. V lost 3 bases, J lost 5 bases, and 7 bases lay in between. CDR1 LNHDA and CDR2 SQIVND come from the germline V gene (reference sequence). The CDR3 totals 12 residues.

The chain combines TRBV10-1 with TRBJ2-1; the D gene is possibly TRBD2 (6 bases). This CDR3 region has 13 residues. Between the trimmed V and J ends, which lost 3 bases and 7 bases, there was a span of 10 bases. CDR1 is WNHNN, CDR2 SYGVQD, per germline (reference sequence). The CDR3 loop reads CASSESGLNEQFF. In DNA, the CDR3 is TGCGCCAGCAGTGAATCTGGACTAAATGAGCAGTTCTTC.

The table lists this clone with a few counts. The chain couples TRBV10-3 to TRBJ1-1; D uncertain. The CDR3 has 16 residues. Germline-derived CDR1 and CDR2 are ENHRY and SYGVKD. V dropped 2 bases and J dropped 3 bases, with 16 bases sitting between them. For the CDR3, the DNA is TGTGCCATCAGTGAGGGGCGAAAGGATAAGGACACTGAAGCTTTCTTT. Translated: CAISEGRKDKDTEAFF.

The chain recombines TRBV28 with TRBJ2-7; 14 bases align to TRBD2. CDR3 length: 15 amino acids. The V segment lost 6 bases and the J segment 2 bases; nucleotides outside the gene matches: 3. CDR1 MDHEN and CDR2 SYDVKM come from the germline V gene. This CDR3 is CASSRLAGGTYEQYF. CDR3 sequence (DNA): TGTGCCAGCAGCCGACTAGCGGGAGGGACCTACGAGCAGTACTTC.

This chain links TRBV28 with TRBJ1-3; D unresolved. The V and J ends lost 6 bases and 0 bases respectively, with 9 bases between them. The CDR3 is 14 residues long. Germline CDR1 reads MDHEN; CDR2 reads SYDVKM. DNA of the CDR3: TGTGCCAGCAGCGCAACACGCTCTGGAAACACCATATATTTT. Protein product: CASSATRSGNTIYF. The variable domain in full, completed from reference TRBV28 and TRBJ1-3, reads DVKVTQSSRYLVKRTGEKVFLECVQDMDHENMFWYRQDPGLGLRLIYFSYDVKMKEKGDIPEGYSVSREKKERFSLILESASTNQTSMYLCASSATRSGNTIYFGEGSWLTVV.

J is TRBJ2-7 and V is TRBV5-4; D might be TRBD1 (6 bases). The V and J ends lost 4 bases and 4 bases respectively, with 9 bases between them. This CDR3 comprises 12 residues. Germline loops: CDR1 SGHNT, CDR2 YYREEE (reference sequence). For the CDR3, the DNA is TGTGCCAGCAGCGTACAGGGTTACGAGCAGTACTTC. Amino acids: CASSVQGYEQYF.

The chain joins TRBV15 to TRBJ1-4; perhaps TRBD1 as D (5 bases). V lost 5 bases, J lost 0 bases, and 13 bases lay in between. The germline V gene encodes CDR1 LNHNV and CDR2 YYDKDF (reference sequence). This CDR3 has 16 residues. The CDR3 DNA follows: TGTGCCACCAGCGGAAGGACAACCGCAACTAATGAAAAACTGTTTTTT. Translating it yields CATSGRTTATNEKLFF.

This chain links TRBV7-9 with TRBJ2-5, with 8 bases fitting TRBD2. The trim removed 5 bases at V and 4 bases at J, leaving 3 bases unmatched. This CDR3 comprises 13 residues. Per germline, CDR1 SEHNR and CDR2 FQNEAQ (reference sequence). The DNA for the CDR3 is TGTGCCAGCAGCGGGACTAGGGGAGAGACCCAGTACTTC. Translated, it gives CASSGTRGETQYF.

The chain carries TRBV19 and TRBJ2-7; 9 nucleotides match TRBD1. The CDR3 has 14 residues. CDR1 and CDR2 (germline): LNHDA, SQIVND (reference sequence). Trimming cost V 3 bases and J 4 bases; bases outside gene matches: 4. Written as DNA, the CDR3 is TGTGCCAGTAGTATTGCGGACAGGGGATACGAGCAGTACTTC. Its protein product is CASSIADRGYEQYF.

The rearrangement joins TRBV12-5 to TRBJ1-1, with D perhaps matching TRBD1 (6 bases). V was clipped by 5 bases and J by 0 bases, with 10 bases between them. The CDR3 spans 14 residues. The germline V gene has CDR1 LGHNT and CDR2 FRNRAP. The CDR3 sequence is CASGPGDLNTEAFF. The CDR3 bases are TGTGCTAGTGGTCCAGGGGATTTGAACACTGAAGCTTTCTTT.